This TCR beta chain appears in the sequencing data of a study of cytomegalovirus exposure and HLA in healthy donors. Donors were ostensibly healthy at sampling, although undocumented immune exposures were probable. Trimming took off 1 base at V and 7 bases at J, with 8 bases between the two ends. Per the germline V gene, CDR1 is SGHVS and CDR2 is FQNEAQ. The length of the CDR3 is 12 residues. Amplification used 60 Vbeta primers and 13 Jbeta primers. TCRdb keeps only in-frame clones here, not all; method: immunoSEQ multiplex PCR. The sample includes 180,000 or so clones, 75% of them seen just once. As regards this clone: Its cognate antigen is unknown.

Findings and limits, study-wide: Usually a TCR sequence was rare, but some public TCRs were found in many donors.

V usage is TRBV7-8 and J usage is TRBJ2-7, with D tentatively TRBD2 (5 bases). Sequencing input: PBMCs. The sequence derives from a woman in her 40s in good health and CMV-seropositive. The CDR3 sequence: CASSLGPGEQYF. In DNA, the CDR3 is TGTGCCAGCAGCTTAGGGCCGGGAGAGCAGTACTTC.